These 20 T cell receptor beta chains originate from one sample sequenced in a study of T cells expressing NK-cell markers. Each CDR3 protein gets one entry in TCRdb, which reprocessed the 5' RACE reads and gives no DNA. The sample table sets out 500,000 to 600,000 distinct CDR3 sequences. The sequencing input was blood T cells: a sorted CD56 or NKG2C T cell subset, CD4+ or CD8+ T cells, or bulk PBMC T cells (not recorded which). The receptors were gathered from a young man in good health.

The rearrangement links TRBV29-1 to TRBJ2-1; TCRdb names TRBD1, which stays unverified in the absence of DNA. The germline gives CDR1 SQVTM, CDR2 ANQGSEA. The CDR3 totals 12 residues. The CDR3 is CSTYPGGNEQFF.

The chain uses TRBV5-6 and TRBJ2-5. Germline V gene lookup returns CDR1 SGHDT and CDR2 YYEEEE. This CDR3 has 13 amino acids. The CDR3 is CASSSARSETQYF.

The V and J genes are TRBV6-5 and TRBJ2-2; the TRBD1 assignment by TCRdb is unverifiable without DNA. CDR3 length: 15 amino acids. Per germline, CDR1 MNHEY and CDR2 SVGAGI. This chain's CDR3 is CASSYYRGNTGELFF.

The chain couples TRBV7-9 to TRBJ2-1. This CDR3 region has 15 residues. Per the germline V gene, CDR1 is SEHNR and CDR2 is FQNEAQ (reference sequence). CDR3 sequence: CAFSRFEWGLNEQFF.

V is TRBV4-2 and J is TRBJ2-6. Germline CDR1 LGHNA, CDR2 YNFKEQ. CDR3 length equals 17 residues. The CDR3 reads CASSQDMTLSGANVLTF.

The chain combines TRBV3-1 with TRBJ1-5; TCRdb returns TRBD1, unconfirmable since there is no DNA. Germline CDR1 reads LGHDT; CDR2 reads YNNKEL (reference sequence). The CDR3 consists of 16 residues. The CDR3 here is CASSQDLYRGDCPQHF.

The V and J genes are TRBV7-2 and TRBJ2-2. Germline V gene lookup returns CDR1 SGHTA and CDR2 FQGNSA. This CDR3 is 16 amino acids long. The chain's CDR3 is CASTSDSAAVTGELFF. The variable domain in full, completed from reference TRBV7-2 and TRBJ2-2, reads GAGVSQSPSNKVTEKGKDVELRCDPISGHTALYWYRQSLGQGLEFLIYFQGNSAPDKSGLPSDRFSAERTGGSVSTLTIQRTQQEDSAVYLCASTSDSAAVTGELFFGEGSRLTVL.

V and J are TRBV20-1 and TRBJ2-1; the TCRdb call, TRBD1, lacks DNA for checking. From germline, CDR1 is DFQATT and CDR2 SNEGSKA (reference sequence). The CDR3 extends over 15 amino acids. CDR3: CSAMAGDSSYNEQFF.

The rearrangement uses TRBV24-1 and TRBJ2-2; as DNA is missing, the TRBD1 call by TCRdb cannot be tested. This CDR3 contains 16 residues. CDR1 and CDR2 (germline): KGHDR, SFDVKD. CDR3 amino acids: CATSDPTGQFAGELFF.

The rearrangement links TRBV27 to TRBJ1-4; TCRdb designates TRBD1, a call that cannot be tested without DNA. Germline V gene sequence: CDR1 MNHEY, CDR2 SMNVEV (reference sequence). The CDR3 is made up of 14 amino acids. The CDR3 loop reads CASSLLGGVEKLFF.

The chain recombines TRBV4-1 with TRBJ1-3. From germline, CDR1 is MGHRA and CDR2 YSYEKL. This CDR3 region has 16 residues. CDR3: CASSQGHPNLGNTIYF.

This chain links TRBV27 with TRBJ2-4; TCRdb reports TRBD1, a call that lacks DNA to check it against. Germline CDR1 MNHEY, CDR2 SMNVEV (reference sequence). This CDR3 has 14 residues. The CDR3 sequence: CASSYLREKNIQYF.

The chain employs TRBV20-1 and TRBJ2-7; TCRdb outputs TRBD2, but without DNA this stays unchecked. This CDR3 is 16 amino acids long. Germline V gene lookup returns CDR1 DFQATT and CDR2 SNEGSKA (reference sequence). The CDR3 spells CSARDAEGGLDYEQYF.

The rearrangement joins TRBV7-2 to TRBJ2-1; TCRdb proposes TRBD2, but this gene call is untestable without DNA. There are 16 residues in the CDR3. Germline values: CDR1 SGHTA, CDR2 FQGNSA. CDR3 protein: CASSPGSGSSWFEQFF.

The chain couples TRBV6-2 or TRBV6-3 to TRBJ2-1; TCRdb proposes TRBD2, but this gene call is untestable without DNA. Looked up from germline, CDR1 is MNHEY and CDR2 is SVGEGT. The CDR3 length is 18 residues. The CDR3 protein is CASSYLTTSGRTVGEQFF.

The V and J genes are TRBV6-1 and TRBJ1-6; TCRdb gives TRBD1 as the D gene, but with no DNA this cannot be confirmed. Germline assignment: CDR1 MNHNS and CDR2 SASEGT. This CDR3 is 16 amino acids long. CDR3 loop: CASSVAPGNGLSPLHF.

The J gene is TRBJ2-7, the V gene TRBV29-1; as DNA is missing, the TRBD1 call by TCRdb cannot be tested. The CDR3 consists of 12 residues. Germline V lookup: CDR1 SQVTM, CDR2 ANQGSEA. The CDR3 sequence: CSARTAAYEQYF.

The rearrangement joins TRBV5-1 to TRBJ2-2; no DNA is available, so the TRBD2 call from TCRdb remains unchecked. This CDR3 is built from 16 residues. Germline assignment: CDR1 SGHRS and CDR2 YFSETQ. The CDR3 protein is CASSPSGSSPTGELFF.

The rearrangement joins TRBV6-1 to TRBJ2-3. CDR3 length equals 13 residues. Germline CDR1 MNHNS, CDR2 SASEGT. The CDR3 here is CASSESGLGTQYF.

The rearrangement links TRBV11-2 to TRBJ1-4; the D call from TCRdb, TRBD1, cannot be confirmed without DNA. The CDR3 runs 14 residues. Germline CDR1 and CDR2: SGHAT and FQNNGV. CDR3 loop: CASSSRGREEKLFF.